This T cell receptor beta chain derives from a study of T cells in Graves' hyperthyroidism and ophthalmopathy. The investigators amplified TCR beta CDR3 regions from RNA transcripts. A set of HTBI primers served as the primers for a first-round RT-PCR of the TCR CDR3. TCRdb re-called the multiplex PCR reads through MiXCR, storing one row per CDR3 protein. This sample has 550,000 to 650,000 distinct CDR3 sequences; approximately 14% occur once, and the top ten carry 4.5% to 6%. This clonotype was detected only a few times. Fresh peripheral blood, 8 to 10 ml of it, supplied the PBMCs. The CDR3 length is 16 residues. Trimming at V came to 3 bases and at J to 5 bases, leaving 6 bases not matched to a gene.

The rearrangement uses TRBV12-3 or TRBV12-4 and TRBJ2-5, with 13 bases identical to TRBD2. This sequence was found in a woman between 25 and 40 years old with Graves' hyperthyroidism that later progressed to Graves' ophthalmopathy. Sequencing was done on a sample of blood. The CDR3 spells CASSFTSGRAWETQYF. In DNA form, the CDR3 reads TGTGCCAGCAGTTTCACTAGCGGGAGGGCCTGGGAGACCCAGTACTTC.